This T cell receptor (beta chain) stems from a study of blood T cell repertoires in COVID-19. Whole-study context: Samples representing acute and convalescent COVID-19 were sourced from the United States, Italy and Spain. T cells, B-cell-depleted T cells, or PBMCs provided the cDNA or gDNA that served as material.

In the original workflow: The authors estimated nucleated cell counts from reference gene primer amplification. Only in-frame clones appear in the TCRdb table, and some are missing; sequencing was by immunoSEQ multiplex PCR. For V, J and clone size, that table is used; D and trimming come from the DNA. The repertoire holds more than 65,000 clones, with around 88% as singletons. The V and J ends lost 1 base and 5 bases respectively, with 8 bases between them. The CDR3 spans 13 residues. CDR1 and CDR2 from the germline V gene are SGHAT and FQNNGV. The sequence derives from a man aged 55 to 69 with acute or convalescent COVID-19. This chain links TRBV11-2 with TRBJ1-1, with D uncertain. The sequenced sample was peripheral blood. The chain's CDR3 is CASSLASSTEAFF. As DNA, the CDR3 is TGTGCCAGCAGCTTAGCTTCGAGTACTGAAGCTTTCTTT.